The clone carrying this TCR beta chain came up many times. The data stem from a study of T-cell reconstitution after alpha-beta-depleted transplantation in children. Unique molecular identifiers were built into the TCRbeta library. A single record per CDR3 protein comes from TCRdb applying MiXCR to the PCR reads. The repertoire has tens of thousands of distinct CDR3 sequences, approximately 4.4% of them found once; the top ten carry over 15%. This CDR3 has 14 amino acids. J was trimmed by 7 bases and V by 4 bases; bases with no gene match: 3. The germline gives CDR1 SGHRS, CDR2 YFSETQ. This receptor was taken from a boy under three years old who had a stem cell transplant for acute myeloid leukemia, so the T cells may come from the graft donor. The chain uses TRBV5-1 and TRBJ2-1, with TRBD1 matching over 12 bases. The sequencing here drew on PBMCs, mostly from graft donor cells, taken 180 days after TCRalphabeta/CD19-depleted stem cell transplant. CDR3: CASSGTGGVNEQFF. The CDR3 region has the DNA TGCGCCAGCAGCGGGACAGGGGGCGTGAATGAGCAGTTCTTC.